The 16 T cell receptor beta chains reported below all come from one sample, sequenced in a study of cytomegalovirus exposure and HLA in healthy donors. 13 Jbeta primers and 60 Vbeta primers were used for the PCR. Using immunoSEQ multiplex PCR, the repertoire was profiled, and TCRdb retains in-frame clones only, with some absent. Of tens of thousands of clones detected, nearly 70% appear once; the ten largest clones hold 5% to 8%. Sample: PBMCs. The source of these receptors is a young man in good health and CMV-seronegative.

This clone was recorded a few times. One end of the junction varies from germline; a read error may be responsible. The chain links TRBV5-1 to TRBJ2-7; possibly TRBD1 for D (5 bases). CDR3 length equals 11 residues. The V gene's germline CDR1 is SGHRS and CDR2 YFSETQ. The chain's CDR3 is CASSPWAGPNF. In DNA, the CDR3 is TGCGCCAGCAGCCCGTGGGCAGGGCCGAACTTC. The variable domain in full, with the rest retrieved from reference TRBV5-1 and TRBJ2-7, is KAGVTQTPRYLIKTRGQQVTLSCSPISGHRSVSWYQQTPGQGLQFLFEYFSETQRNKGNFPGRFSGRQFSNSRSEMNVSTLELGDSALYLCASSPWAGPNFGPGTRLTVT.

V is TRBV5-4 and J is TRBJ1-6; D is unresolved. Deletions cut 2 bases from V and 6 bases from J, with 12 bases between. This CDR3 is built from 15 residues. From germline, CDR1 is SGHNT and CDR2 YYREEE (reference sequence). The CDR3 spells CASSLPETPNSPLHF. CDR3 nucleotides: TGTGCCAGCAGCTTACCGGAGACCCCTAATTCACCCCTCCACTTT.

The chain joins TRBV4-1 to TRBJ2-2; D ambiguous. The CDR3 length is 17 residues. Germline-derived CDR1 and CDR2 are MGHRA and YSYEKL. V lost 2 bases, J lost 7 bases, and 20 bases lay in between. The CDR3 region is CASSQLALIRSVGELFF. In DNA, the CDR3 is TGCGCCAGCAGCCAATTAGCATTGATTCGTTCGGTCGGGGAGCTGTTTTTT.

With respect to this clone: A much larger clone sits a single nucleotide away, making a read error possible. The chain employs TRBV27 and TRBJ1-5; weak D call: TRBD1 (6 bases). The CDR3 extends over 13 amino acids. The V gene's germline CDR1 is MNHEY and CDR2 SMNVEV (reference sequence). V lost 6 bases to trimming and J lost 6 bases, with 12 bases between them. The CDR3 reads CASSTGWGQPQHF. DNA for the CDR3: TGTGCCAGCAGCACAGGGTGGGGTCAGCCCCAGCATTTT.

The CDR3 DNA reads TGTGCCAGCAGTGGAAACAGGGGCGGGTATAAAGGCTACACCTTC. As protein: CASSGNRGGYKGYTF. The rearrangement uses TRBV28 and TRBJ1-2, with 7 bases aligning to TRBD1. CDR1 and CDR2 (germline): MDHEN, SYDVKM. CDR3 size: 15 residues. The V and J ends lost 5 bases and 8 bases, in that order; junction bases with no gene match: 14.

The CDR3 reads CASSYSGAWGTEAFF. CDR3 DNA: TGTGCCAGCAGTTACTCTGGGGCGTGGGGCACTGAAGCTTTCTTT. The chain recombines TRBV6-5 with TRBJ1-1, with D perhaps matching TRBD1 (5 bases). There are 15 residues in the CDR3. Trimming removed 0 bases at V and 4 bases at J, with 12 bases between. Germline lookup yields CDR1 MNHEY and CDR2 SVGAGI.

The chain uses TRBV10-1 and TRBJ2-7; the match to TRBD2 covers 12 bases. The CDR3 consists of 15 residues. J lost 4 bases, V lost 3 bases, and 4 bases had no gene match. Germline assignment: CDR1 WNHNN and CDR2 SYGVQD (reference sequence). The CDR3 loop reads CASSERLAGEYEQYF. Here the CDR3 DNA reads TGCGCCAGCAGTGAAAGACTAGCGGGAGAGTACGAGCAGTACTTC.

The chain carries TRBV6-5 and TRBJ2-7; TRBD1 aligns across 8 bases. Losses at the gene ends were 2 bases for V and 5 bases for J; bases not matched to a gene: 5. CDR3 length: 14 amino acids. From germline, CDR1 is MNHEY and CDR2 SVGAGI. CDR3 sequence (DNA): TGTGCCAGCAGTTACCCGGGACAGGTCGACGAGCAGTACTTC. Its protein is CASSYPGQVDEQYF.

This clone has only a few counts. V is TRBV10-3 and J is TRBJ2-3; TRBD1 matches at 7 bases. The CDR3 is made up of 14 amino acids. Germline CDR1 reads ENHRY; CDR2 reads SYGVKD. V shed 3 bases, J shed 3 bases, and the junction held 3 bases outside the gene matches. The CDR3 is CAISEQGRTDTQYF. The CDR3 bases are TGTGCCATCAGTGAACAGGGGCGTACAGATACGCAGTATTTT.

V is TRBV10-1 and J is TRBJ1-2; D gene unclear. Germline V CDR1 and CDR2: WNHNN, SYGVQD (reference sequence). This CDR3 is 13 amino acids long. V was pared by 6 bases and J by 8 bases, with 16 bases between. CDR3 coding DNA: TGCGCCAGCAGCCAAGAGGGCCAGCAGGGCTACACCTTC. Protein: CASSQEGQQGYTF.

This chain uses TRBV5-4 with TRBJ2-3; 10 bases match TRBD2. V gave up 3 bases and J gave up 6 bases; unmatched junction bases: 13. Per the germline V gene, CDR1 is SGHNT and CDR2 is YYREEE (reference sequence). This CDR3 spans 17 amino acids. The CDR3 DNA reads as TGTGCCAGCAGCTCTTTAAGCGGGGGGGCGAGGAGGGATACGCAGTATTTT. Its translation is CASSSLSGGARRDTQYF.

The chain links TRBV4-2 to TRBJ2-3; TRBD2 might be the D (6 bases). The V gene lost 3 bases and the J gene lost 2 bases, with 18 bases spanning the gap. Germline V gives CDR1 LGHNA, CDR2 YNFKEQ. The CDR3 contains 17 residues. Written as DNA, the CDR3 is TGTGCCAGCAGCCACCGTTCCCGGGACTCGAACACAGATACGCAGTATTTT. Amino acid sequence: CASSHRSRDSNTDTQYF.

The rearrangement joins TRBV5-6 to TRBJ1-1; D is unclear. V was shortened by 1 base and J by 5 bases, with 9 bases between the two germline ends. Germline lookup yields CDR1 SGHDT and CDR2 YYEEEE. This CDR3 has 13 residues. CDR3 loop: CASSLTVPTEAFF. CDR3 coding DNA: TGTGCCAGCAGCTTGACGGTTCCTACTGAAGCTTTCTTT.

This clone is a singleton in its sample. The chain joins TRBV5-4 to TRBJ2-4; a possible D gene is TRBD2 (6 bases). Trimming left V 0 bases short and J 8 bases short, with 18 bases between. Germline lookup yields CDR1 SGHNT and CDR2 YYREEE (reference sequence). The CDR3 contains 16 residues. The CDR3 region is CASSLDVSGREDIQYF. The DNA for the CDR3 is TGTGCCAGCAGCTTGGACGTTTCGGGAAGGGAGGACATTCAGTACTTC.

V usage is TRBV13 and J usage is TRBJ2-7; maybe TRBD1 (6 bases). Germline V gene data show CDR1 as PRHDT and CDR2 as FYEKMQ (reference sequence). There are 14 residues in the CDR3. V shed 5 bases and J shed 4 bases, with 15 bases lying between them. The CDR3 coding sequence is TGTGCCAGCAGCCTCCGGGACACACCATACGAGCAGTACTTC. Translating it yields CASSLRDTPYEQYF.

This chain uses TRBV10-3 with TRBJ2-1; D is unclear. From germline, CDR1 is ENHRY and CDR2 SYGVKD. V shed 0 bases and J shed 2 bases, with 8 bases lying between them. There are 15 residues in the CDR3. CDR3 amino acids: CAISESETAYNEQFF. The CDR3 region has the DNA TGTGCCATCAGTGAGTCGGAAACAGCCTACAATGAGCAGTTCTTC.